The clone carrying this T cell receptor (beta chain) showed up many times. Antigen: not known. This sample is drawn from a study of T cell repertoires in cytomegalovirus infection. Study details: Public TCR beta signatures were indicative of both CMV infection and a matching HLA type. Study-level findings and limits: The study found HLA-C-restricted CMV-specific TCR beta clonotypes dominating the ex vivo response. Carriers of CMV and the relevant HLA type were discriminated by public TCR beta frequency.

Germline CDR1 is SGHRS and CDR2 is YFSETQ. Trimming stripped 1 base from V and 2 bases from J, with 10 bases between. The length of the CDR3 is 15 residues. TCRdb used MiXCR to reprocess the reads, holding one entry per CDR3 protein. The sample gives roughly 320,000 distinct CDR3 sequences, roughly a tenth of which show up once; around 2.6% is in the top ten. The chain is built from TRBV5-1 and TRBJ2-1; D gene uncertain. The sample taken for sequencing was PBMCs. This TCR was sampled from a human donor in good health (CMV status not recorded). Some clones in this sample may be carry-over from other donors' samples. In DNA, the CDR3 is TGCGCCAGCAGCTTGACGGCAGGAACCTACAATGAGCAGTTCTTC. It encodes CASSLTAGTYNEQFF. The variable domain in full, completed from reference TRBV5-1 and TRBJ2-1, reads KAGVTQTPRYLIKTRGQQVTLSCSPISGHRSVSWYQQTPGQGLQFLFEYFSETQRNKGNFPGRFSGRQFSNSRSEMNVSTLELGDSALYLCASSLTAGTYNEQFFGPGTRLTVL.